This TCR beta chain is from a study of blood T cell repertoires in COVID-19. Per the germline V gene, CDR1 is SNHLY and CDR2 is FYNNEI. The CDR3 is 13 residues long. V was clipped by 10 bases and J by 4 bases; unmatched bases: 5. Some clones are missing from TCRdb's copy, which holds only in-frame ones; the method was immunoSEQ multiplex PCR. The sample holds 150,000 to 200,000 clones, around 83% seen once. This clonotype was obtained from a man aged 18 to 30 with acute or convalescent COVID-19. The rearrangement uses TRBV2 and TRBJ2-1; TRBD1 matches 9 bases. Sequenced material: peripheral blood. The CDR3 reads CATPGQGYNEQFF. In DNA, the CDR3 is TGTGCCACCCCGGGACAGGGTTACAATGAGCAGTTCTTC.